These 11 T cell receptor beta chains originate from one sample sequenced in a study of Ad26.COV2.S vaccination and SARS-CoV-2 variants. Only in-frame clones appear in the TCRdb table, and some are missing; sequencing was by immunoSEQ multiplex PCR. The data show about 350,000 clones, with around 92% seen just once and roughly 3.9% held by the top ten. This specimen consisted of peripheral blood, obtained after recovery from COVID-19. All receptors derive from a human donor who had recovered from COVID-19.

The V gene is TRBV6-6, the J gene TRBJ1-2, with D perhaps TRBD1 (5 bases). The CDR3 spans 12 residues. Deletions cut 6 bases from V and 3 bases from J, with 8 bases between. Germline assignment: CDR1 MNHNY and CDR2 SVGAGI (reference sequence). The CDR3 DNA reads as TGTGCCAGCAGGGGCAGGGACTATGGCTACACCTTC. Translating gives CASRGRDYGYTF.

The V gene is TRBV7-9, the J gene TRBJ2-7; TRBD1 agrees at 9 bases. The trim removed 5 bases at V and 4 bases at J, leaving 9 bases unmatched. Germline CDR1 and CDR2: SEHNR and FQNEAQ (reference sequence). CDR3 length equals 15 residues. The CDR3 here is CASSGRQGVYYEQYF. As DNA, the CDR3 is TGTGCCAGCAGCGGGAGACAGGGGGTTTATTACGAGCAGTACTTC.

The rearrangement links TRBV5-4 to TRBJ1-1; no clear D. This CDR3 has 16 residues. V lost 0 bases and J lost 1, with 13 bases in between. Per the germline V gene, CDR1 is SGHNT and CDR2 is YYREEE (reference sequence). The CDR3 coding sequence is TGTGCCAGCAGCTTGGCTGGTCGCAGGAAGAACACTGAAGCTTTCTTT. This gives the protein CASSLAGRRKNTEAFF.

V is TRBV6-4 and J is TRBJ2-7; 8 bases are a match to TRBD1. Trimming took 2 bases from V and 5 from J; bases not matched to a gene: 8. Germline V lookup: CDR1 MRHNA, CDR2 SNTAGT. This CDR3 comprises 15 residues. This CDR3 reads CASSDMQGAIDEQYF. In nucleotides, the CDR3 is TGTGCCAGCAGTGACATGCAGGGGGCGATAGACGAGCAGTACTTC.

The V and J genes are TRBV11-2 and TRBJ2-3; TRBD2 aligns across 8 bases. The CDR3 totals 16 residues. Per the germline V gene, CDR1 is SGHAT and CDR2 is FQNNGV. The V and J ends lost 4 bases and 5 bases, in that order; junction bases with no gene match: 11. For the CDR3, the DNA is TGTGCCAGCAGCTCCCGACAGCGGGGGCAGGGAGATACGCAGTATTTT. Translated, it gives CASSSRQRGQGDTQYF.

V is TRBV5-1 and J is TRBJ2-3; 13 bases are a match to TRBD2. V lost 5 bases, J lost 4 bases, and 13 bases stayed unmatched. The germline CDR1 and CDR2 sequences are SGHRS and YFSETQ. This CDR3 is 18 amino acids long. The CDR3 DNA reads as TGCGCCAGCAGTCTAGGGACTAGCGGGACCCGAAGGGCAGATACGCAGTATTTT. Encoded protein: CASSLGTSGTRRADTQYF.

This chain links TRBV9 with TRBJ1-1; TRBD1 matches 7 bases. Germline V gene data show CDR1 as SGDLS and CDR2 as YYNGEE. This CDR3 comprises 15 residues. V lost 2 bases and J lost 0; bases outside the gene matches: 4. CDR3 in amino acids: CASSVTTGLNTEAFF. The CDR3 region has the DNA TGTGCCAGCAGCGTGACGACAGGGCTGAACACTGAAGCTTTCTTT.

The rearrangement links TRBV7-9 to TRBJ2-5; D remains ambiguous. V lost 1 base and J lost 1, with 7 bases in between. The germline CDR1 and CDR2 sequences are SEHNR and FQNEAQ (reference sequence). This CDR3 contains 14 residues. The CDR3 nucleotides are TGTGCCAGCAGCTTAGGCCGGGTCCAAGAGACCCAGTACTTC. Its translation is CASSLGRVQETQYF.

In nucleotides, the CDR3 is TGTGCCAGCAGCTTCGCGACAGGGGGAGGAAACACCATATATTTT. It encodes CASSFATGGGNTIYF. The genes are TRBV7-6 and TRBJ1-3, with 9 nucleotides matching TRBD1. The CDR3 covers 15 residues. The germline V gene has CDR1 SGHVS and CDR2 FNYEAQ. V dropped 3 bases and J dropped 4; count of bases not matched to a gene: 4.

The genes are TRBV19 and TRBJ1-1; 7 positions match TRBD1. Germline values: CDR1 LNHDA, CDR2 SQIVND (reference sequence). The CDR3 spans 11 residues. After removal of 7 bases from V and 7 bases from J, the junction contained 3 bases not matched to a gene. CDR3 amino acids: CASMTGREAFF. The CDR3 DNA is TGTGCCAGTATGACAGGGCGTGAAGCTTTCTTT. The whole variable domain, filled in from reference TRBV19 and TRBJ1-1, reads DGGITQSPKYLFRKEGQNVTLSCEQNLNHDAMYWYRQDPGQGLRLIYYSQIVNDFQKGDIAEGYSVSREKKESFPLTVTSAQKNPTAFYLCASMTGREAFFGQGTRLTVV.

The rearrangement links TRBV5-4 to TRBJ2-2; perhaps D is TRBD1 or TRBD2 (5 bases each). This CDR3 contains 15 residues. V was shortened by 0 bases and J by 6 bases, with 12 bases between the two germline ends. CDR1 and CDR2 (germline): SGHNT, YYREEE (reference sequence). CDR3 in amino acids: CASSLVGVAPGELFF. CDR3 nucleotides: TGTGCCAGCAGCTTGGTGGGGGTAGCACCCGGGGAGCTGTTTTTT.